This T cell receptor beta chain was recorded in a study of control samples from healthy donors and cancer patients. Germline assignment: CDR1 KGHSH and CDR2 LQKENI. The CDR3 runs 17 residues. Trimming took off 8 bases at V and 5 bases at J, with 24 bases between the two ends. Data came from immunoSEQ multiplex PCR; TCRdb stores just in-frame clones and leaves some out. The table records roughly 100,000 clones, over 85% of them present only once. The chain is built from TRBV18 and TRBJ2-2; D gene uncertain. This TCR came from a human donor in good health. The donor label of this sample is uncertain. Sequencing used blood. CDR3 residues: CASKTKIELAGTGELFF. The CDR3 DNA reads TGTGCCAGCAAGACCAAAATAGAGTTGGCCGGTACCGGGGAGCTGTTTTTT.